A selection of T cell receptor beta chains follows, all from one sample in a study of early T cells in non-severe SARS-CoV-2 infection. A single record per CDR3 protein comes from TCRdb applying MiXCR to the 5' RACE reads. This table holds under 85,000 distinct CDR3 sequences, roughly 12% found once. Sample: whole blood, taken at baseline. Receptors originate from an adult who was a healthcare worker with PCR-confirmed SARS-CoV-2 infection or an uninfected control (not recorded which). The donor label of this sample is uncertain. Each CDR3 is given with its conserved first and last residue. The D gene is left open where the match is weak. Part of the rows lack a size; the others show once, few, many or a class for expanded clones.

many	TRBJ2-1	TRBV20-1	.	TGCAGTGCTAGATGGGGCGATGAGCAGTTCTTC	CSARWGDEQFF
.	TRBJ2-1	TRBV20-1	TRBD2	TGCAGTGCTAGGAAGGCTAGCGGGAACGGTGAGCAGTTCTTC	CSARKASGNGEQFF
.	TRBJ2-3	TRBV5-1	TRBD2	TGCGCCAGCAGCGGGCTAGCGGGAGAAGATACGCAGTATTTT	CASSGLAGEDTQYF
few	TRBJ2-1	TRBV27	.	TGTGCCAGCAGTTTACGCAGGGGTTACAATGAGCAGTTCTTC	CASSLRRGYNEQFF
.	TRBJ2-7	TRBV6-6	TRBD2	TGTGCCAGCACCTGGACGGGTAGCGGGAGGGTTCACGAGCAGTACTTC	CASTWTGSGRVHEQYF
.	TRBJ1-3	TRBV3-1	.	TGTGCCAGCAGCCAAGATTTAAGCTCTGGAAACACCATATATTTT	CASSQDLSSGNTIYF
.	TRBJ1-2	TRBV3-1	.	TGTGCCAGCAGCTATCCCGGCCCTAGCAGTGGCTACACCTTC	CASSYPGPSSGYTF
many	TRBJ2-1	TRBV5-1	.	TGCGCCAGCTCCGATGGAATAACGGGGAATGAGCAGTTCTTC	CASSDGITGNEQFF
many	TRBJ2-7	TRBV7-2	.	TGTGCCAGCAGCTTTAATTTGTGGGGTAGCGCCTACGAGCAGTACTTC	CASSFNLWGSAYEQYF
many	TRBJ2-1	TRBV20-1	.	TGCAGTGGCAGAGGGGGAAACAATGAGCAGTTCTTC	CSGRGGNNEQFF
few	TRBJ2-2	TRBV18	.	TGTGCCAGCTCACCATTACGCGGGGAGCTGTTTTTT	CASSPLRGELFF
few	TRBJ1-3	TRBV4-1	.	TGCGCCAGCAGCCCCGGAAACACCATATATTTT	CASSPGNTIYF
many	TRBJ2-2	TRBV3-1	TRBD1	TGTGCCAGCAGCCCGCGACAGGGAAACACCGGGGAGCTGTTTTTT	CASSPRQGNTGELFF
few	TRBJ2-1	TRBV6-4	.	TGTGCCAGCAGTGTCAGGGACTCCGACAATGAGCAGTTCTTC	CASSVRDSDNEQFF
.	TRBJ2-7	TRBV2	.	TGTGCCAGCAGTGGGACGGTCAGCTCCTACGAGCAGTACTTC	CASSGTVSSYEQYF
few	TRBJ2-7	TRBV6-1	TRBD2	TGTGCCAGCAGGACTAGCGTCTCCTACGAGCAGTACTTC	CASRTSVSYEQYF
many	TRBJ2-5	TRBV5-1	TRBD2	TGCGCCAGCAGCTATCTAGCGGGGGCAGTCGAAGAGACCCAGTACTTC	CASSYLAGAVEETQYF
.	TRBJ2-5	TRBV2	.	TGTGCCAGCAGTGCGCAGACCCAGTACTTC	CASSAQTQYF
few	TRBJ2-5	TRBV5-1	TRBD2	TGCGCCAGCAGCTTGGCGGTAGCGGGAGGACAAGAGACCCAGTACTTC	CASSLAVAGGQETQYF
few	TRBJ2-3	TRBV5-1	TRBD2	TGCGCCAGCAGCAGGGGAGCGGGGGATGACACAGATACGCAGTATTTT	CASSRGAGDDTDTQYF
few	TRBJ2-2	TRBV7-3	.	TGTGCCAGCAGCCCAAATCTCGTCACCGGGGAGCTGTTTTTT	CASSPNLVTGELFF
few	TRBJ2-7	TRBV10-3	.	TGTGCCATCAGTGACTACGCCTCGAGGGAGCAGTACTTC	CAISDYASREQYF
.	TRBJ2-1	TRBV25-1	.	TGTGCCAGCAGTGTTGCAGACTACAATGAGCAGTTCTTC	CASSVADYNEQFF
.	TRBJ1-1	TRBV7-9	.	TGTGCCAGCAGCCGGACAGATACGAACACTGAAGCTTTCTTT	CASSRTDTNTEAFF
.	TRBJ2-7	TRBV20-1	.	TGCAGTGCTAGAGCTACGCGGACAGCAAGGGGTTGGAGCTCCTACGAGCAGTACTTC	CSARATRTARGWSSYEQYF
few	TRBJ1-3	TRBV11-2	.	TGTGCCAGCAGCTTAGCCGCCACGTACTGGACTGGAAACACCATATATTTT	CASSLAATYWTGNTIYF
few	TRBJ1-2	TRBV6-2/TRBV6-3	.	TGTGCCAGCAGTCAACTTCGAGCAGGCGGGTATGGCTACACCTTC	CASSQLRAGGYGYTF
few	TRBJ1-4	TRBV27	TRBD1	TGTGCCAGCAGTAGGGGACAGGGGGCGAAACTGTTTTTT	CASSRGQGAKLFF
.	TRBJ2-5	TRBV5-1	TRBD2	TGCGCCAGCAGCTTAGGGTCTAGCGGGACCCAAGAGACCCAGTACTTC	CASSLGSSGTQETQYF
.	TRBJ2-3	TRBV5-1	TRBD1	TGCGCCAGCAGCTTGGTTGACAGGGTACCAGATACGCAGTATTTT	CASSLVDRVPDTQYF
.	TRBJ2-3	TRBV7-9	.	TGTGCCAGCAGCTTAGGGAGTCGCACAGATACGCAGTATTTT	CASSLGSRTDTQYF
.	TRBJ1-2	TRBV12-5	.	TGTGCTAGTGGGATGACCGAATCTGGGGGCTACACCTTC	CASGMTESGGYTF
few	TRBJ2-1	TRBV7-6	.	TGTGCCAGCAGCTCGGACAGATACAATGAGCAGTTCTTC	CASSSDRYNEQFF
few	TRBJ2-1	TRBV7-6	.	TGTGCCAGCAGCTTAGCCGATGAGCAGTTCTTC	CASSLADEQFF
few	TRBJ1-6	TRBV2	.	TGTGCCAGCTCGGGATCCGCGAATAATTCACCCCTCCACTTT	CASSGSANNSPLHF
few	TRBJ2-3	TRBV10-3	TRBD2	TGTGCCATCAGGAGCGGGGAGACAGATACGCAGTATTTT	CAIRSGETDTQYF
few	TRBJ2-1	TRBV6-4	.	TGTGCCAGCAGTACCTCGAGCCACAATGAGCAGTTCTTC	CASSTSSHNEQFF
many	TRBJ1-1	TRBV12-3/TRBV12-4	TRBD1	TGTGCCAGCAGCGACAGGGACCGAAACACTGAAGCTTTCTTT	CASSDRDRNTEAFF
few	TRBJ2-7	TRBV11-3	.	TGTGCCAGCAGCTCAGCGGAGGACGGCCACGAGCAGTACTTC	CASSSAEDGHEQYF
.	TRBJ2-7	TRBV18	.	TGTGCCAGCTCAGAGACAGCCGAACCGTACGAGCAGTACTTC	CASSETAEPYEQYF
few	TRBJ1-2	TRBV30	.	TGTGCCTGGACCGACGGGACGCGCCTAGGCTATGGCTACACCTTC	CAWTDGTRLGYGYTF
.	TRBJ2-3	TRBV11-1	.	TGTGCCAGCAGCTTAGTTTTCTGGACCGGAAGAGGGACAGATACGCAGTATTTT	CASSLVFWTGRGTDTQYF
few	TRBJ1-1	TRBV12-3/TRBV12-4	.	TGTGCCAGCAGTCTTCACAGGGCTCCCGAAGCTTTCTTT	CASSLHRAPEAFF
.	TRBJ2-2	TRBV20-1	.	TGCAGTGCTAGAGATCCCAACAGGACGACGAACACCGGGGAGCTGTTTTTT	CSARDPNRTTNTGELFF
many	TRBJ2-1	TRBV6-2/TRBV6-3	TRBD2	TGTGCCAGCAGCGTAGGGACTAGCGGGCCCACACGGTTCTTC	CASSVGTSGPTRFF
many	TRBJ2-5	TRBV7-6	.	TGTGCCAGCAGCTTAAAAGAGACCCAGTACTTC	CASSLKETQYF
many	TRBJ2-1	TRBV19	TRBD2	TGTGCCAGTAGTATCCTCGGGACTAGCGGGGGGTACAATGAGCAGTTCTTC	CASSILGTSGGYNEQFF
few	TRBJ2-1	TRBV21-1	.	TGTGCCAGCAGCACGGTAGAGGAACATAGCGGTATAACCTACAATGAGCAGTTCTTC	CASSTVEEHSGITYNEQFF
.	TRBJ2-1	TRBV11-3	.	TGTGCCAGCAGCTCTGGTGGGGGCCGTGAGCAGTTCTTC	CASSSGGGREQFF
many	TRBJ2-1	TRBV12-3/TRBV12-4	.	TGTGCCAGCAGCCTAGTCACAGTAGTCAATGAGCAGTTCTTC	CASSLVTVVNEQFF
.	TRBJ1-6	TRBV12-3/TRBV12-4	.	TGTGCCAGCGGAGAACGGGGCTCCTATAATTCACCCCTCCACTTT	CASGERGSYNSPLHF
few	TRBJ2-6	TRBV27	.	TGTGCCAGCACTCCACTAGGGGCCTCTGGGGCCAACGTCCTGACTTTC	CASTPLGASGANVLTF
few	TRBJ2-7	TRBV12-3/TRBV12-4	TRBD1	TGTGCCAGCAGTGACAGGGTCGACGAGCAGTACTTC	CASSDRVDEQYF
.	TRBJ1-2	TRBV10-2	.	TGCGCCAGCTGGGAGCCGAGCAACTATGGCTACACCTTC	CASWEPSNYGYTF
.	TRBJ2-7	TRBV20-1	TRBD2	TGCAGTGCTCTCTTGCGGGAGGGCCGGTACGAGCAGTACTTC	CSALLREGRYEQYF